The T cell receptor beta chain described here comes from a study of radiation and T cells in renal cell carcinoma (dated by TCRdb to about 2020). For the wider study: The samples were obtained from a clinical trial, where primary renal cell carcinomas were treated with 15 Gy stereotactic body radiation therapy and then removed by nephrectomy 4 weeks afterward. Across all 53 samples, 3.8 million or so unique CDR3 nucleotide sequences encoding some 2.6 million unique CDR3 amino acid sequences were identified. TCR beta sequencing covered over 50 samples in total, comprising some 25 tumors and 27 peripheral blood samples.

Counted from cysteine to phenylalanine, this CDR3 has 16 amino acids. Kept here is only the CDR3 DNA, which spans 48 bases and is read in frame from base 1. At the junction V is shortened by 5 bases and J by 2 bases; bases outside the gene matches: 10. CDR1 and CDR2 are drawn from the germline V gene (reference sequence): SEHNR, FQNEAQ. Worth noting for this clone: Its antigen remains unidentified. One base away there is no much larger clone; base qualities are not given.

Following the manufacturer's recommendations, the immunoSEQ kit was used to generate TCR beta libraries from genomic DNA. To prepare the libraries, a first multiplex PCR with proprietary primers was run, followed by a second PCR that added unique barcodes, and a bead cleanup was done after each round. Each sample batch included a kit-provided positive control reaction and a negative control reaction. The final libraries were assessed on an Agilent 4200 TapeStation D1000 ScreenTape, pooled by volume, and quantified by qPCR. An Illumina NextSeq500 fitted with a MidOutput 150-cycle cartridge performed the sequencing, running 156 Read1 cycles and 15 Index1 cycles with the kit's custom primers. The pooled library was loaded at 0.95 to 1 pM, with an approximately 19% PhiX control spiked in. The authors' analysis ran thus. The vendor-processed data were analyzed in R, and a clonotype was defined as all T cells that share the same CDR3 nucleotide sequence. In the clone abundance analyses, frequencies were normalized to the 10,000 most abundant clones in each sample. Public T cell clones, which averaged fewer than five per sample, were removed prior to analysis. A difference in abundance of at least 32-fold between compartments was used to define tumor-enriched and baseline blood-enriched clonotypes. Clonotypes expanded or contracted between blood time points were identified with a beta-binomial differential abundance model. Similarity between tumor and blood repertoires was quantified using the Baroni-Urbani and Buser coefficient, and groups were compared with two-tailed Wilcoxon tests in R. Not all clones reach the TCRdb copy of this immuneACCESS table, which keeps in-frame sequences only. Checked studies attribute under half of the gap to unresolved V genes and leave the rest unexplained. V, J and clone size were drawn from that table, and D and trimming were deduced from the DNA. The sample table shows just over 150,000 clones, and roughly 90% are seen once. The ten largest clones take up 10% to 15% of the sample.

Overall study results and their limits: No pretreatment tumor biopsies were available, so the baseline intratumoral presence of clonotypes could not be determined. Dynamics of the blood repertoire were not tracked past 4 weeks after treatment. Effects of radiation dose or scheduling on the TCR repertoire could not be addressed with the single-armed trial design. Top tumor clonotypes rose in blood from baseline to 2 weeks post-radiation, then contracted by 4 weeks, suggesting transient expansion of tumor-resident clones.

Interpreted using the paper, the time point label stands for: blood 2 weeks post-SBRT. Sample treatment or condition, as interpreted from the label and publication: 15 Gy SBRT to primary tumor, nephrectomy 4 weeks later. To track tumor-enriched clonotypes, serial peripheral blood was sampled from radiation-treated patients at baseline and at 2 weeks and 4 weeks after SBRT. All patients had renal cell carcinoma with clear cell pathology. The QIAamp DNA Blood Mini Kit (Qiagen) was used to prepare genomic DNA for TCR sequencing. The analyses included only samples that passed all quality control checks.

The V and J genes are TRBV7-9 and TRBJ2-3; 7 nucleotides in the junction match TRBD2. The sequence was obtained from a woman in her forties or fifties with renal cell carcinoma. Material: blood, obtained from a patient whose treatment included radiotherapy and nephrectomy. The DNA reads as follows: TGTGCCAGCAGCCATACTAGCGTTACTCCCACAGATACGCAGTATTTT. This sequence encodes CASSHTSVTPTDTQYF.